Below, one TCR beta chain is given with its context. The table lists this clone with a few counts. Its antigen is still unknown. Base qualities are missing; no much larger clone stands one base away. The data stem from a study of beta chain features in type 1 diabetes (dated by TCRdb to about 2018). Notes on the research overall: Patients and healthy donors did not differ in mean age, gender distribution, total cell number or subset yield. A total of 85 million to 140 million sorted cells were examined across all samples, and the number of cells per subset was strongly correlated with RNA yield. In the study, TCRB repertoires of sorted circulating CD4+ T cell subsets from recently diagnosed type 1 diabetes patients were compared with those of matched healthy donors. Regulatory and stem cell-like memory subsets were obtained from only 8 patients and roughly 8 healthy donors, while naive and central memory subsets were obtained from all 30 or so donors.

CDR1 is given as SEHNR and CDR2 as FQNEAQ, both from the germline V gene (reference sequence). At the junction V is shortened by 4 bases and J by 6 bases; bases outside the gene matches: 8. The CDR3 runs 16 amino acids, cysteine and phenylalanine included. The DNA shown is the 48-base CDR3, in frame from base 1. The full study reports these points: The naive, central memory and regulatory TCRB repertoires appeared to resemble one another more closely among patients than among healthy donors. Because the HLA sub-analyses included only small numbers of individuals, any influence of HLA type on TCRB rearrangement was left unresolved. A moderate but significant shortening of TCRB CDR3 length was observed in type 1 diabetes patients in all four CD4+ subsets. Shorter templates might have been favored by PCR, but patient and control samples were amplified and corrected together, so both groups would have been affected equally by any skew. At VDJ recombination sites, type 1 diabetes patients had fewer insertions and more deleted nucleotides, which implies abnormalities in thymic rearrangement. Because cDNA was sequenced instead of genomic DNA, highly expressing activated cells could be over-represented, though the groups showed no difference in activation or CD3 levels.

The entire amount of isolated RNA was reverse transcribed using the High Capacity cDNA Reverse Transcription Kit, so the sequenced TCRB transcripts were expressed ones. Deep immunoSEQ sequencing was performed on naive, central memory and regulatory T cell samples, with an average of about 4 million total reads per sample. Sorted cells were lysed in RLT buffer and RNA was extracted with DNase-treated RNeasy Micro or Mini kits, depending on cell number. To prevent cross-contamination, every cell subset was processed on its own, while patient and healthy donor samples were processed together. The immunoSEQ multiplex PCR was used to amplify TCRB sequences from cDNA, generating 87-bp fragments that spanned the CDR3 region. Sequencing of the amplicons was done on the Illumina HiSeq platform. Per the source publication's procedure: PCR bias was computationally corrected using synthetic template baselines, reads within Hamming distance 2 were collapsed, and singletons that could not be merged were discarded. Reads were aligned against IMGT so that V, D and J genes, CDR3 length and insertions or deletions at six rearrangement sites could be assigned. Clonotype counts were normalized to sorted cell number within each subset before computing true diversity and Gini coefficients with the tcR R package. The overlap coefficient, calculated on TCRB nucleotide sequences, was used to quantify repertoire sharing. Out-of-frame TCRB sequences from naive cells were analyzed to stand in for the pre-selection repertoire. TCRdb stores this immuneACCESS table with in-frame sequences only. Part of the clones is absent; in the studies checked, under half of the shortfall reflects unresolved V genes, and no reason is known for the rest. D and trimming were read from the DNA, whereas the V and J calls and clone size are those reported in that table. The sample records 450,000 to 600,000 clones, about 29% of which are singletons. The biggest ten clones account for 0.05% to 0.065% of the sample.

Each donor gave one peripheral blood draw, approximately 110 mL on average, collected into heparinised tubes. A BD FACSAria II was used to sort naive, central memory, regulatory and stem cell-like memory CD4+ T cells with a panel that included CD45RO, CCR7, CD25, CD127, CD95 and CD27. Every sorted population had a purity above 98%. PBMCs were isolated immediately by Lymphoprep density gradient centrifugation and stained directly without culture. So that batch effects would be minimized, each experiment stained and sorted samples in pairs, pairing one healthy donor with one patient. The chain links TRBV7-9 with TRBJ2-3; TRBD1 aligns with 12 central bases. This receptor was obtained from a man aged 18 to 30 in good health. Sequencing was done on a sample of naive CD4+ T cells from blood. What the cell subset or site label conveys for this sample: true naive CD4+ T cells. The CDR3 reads CASSSTGTGGKDTQYF. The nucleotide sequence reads TGTGCCAGCAGCTCTACCGGGACAGGGGGCAAGGATACGCAGTATTTT.